These 10 T cell receptor beta chains were sequenced from one sample in a study of regulatory T cells in long-lasting Graves disease. Time point described: newly diagnosed GD, antithyroid drugs for less than 3 months. PBMC-derived RNA was used for the TCR library. Arm-PCR of CDR3 regions with iRepertoire HTBI primers generated TCR beta libraries. TCRdb reanalysed the multiplex PCR reads using MiXCR and keeps one entry per CDR3 protein. The table lists about 540,000 distinct CDR3 sequences, roughly 14% of them singletons. This sample was shared with a second study, whose subject was T cells in Graves' hyperthyroidism and ophthalmopathy.

Sequencing used peripheral blood mononuclear cells (PBMCs), obtained at new diagnosis, from a patient treated with antithyroid drugs. The receptors come from a man younger than 40 with Graves disease.

This clonotype has at least ten counts. V is TRBV3-1 and J is TRBJ2-3, with 7 bases lining up with TRBD2. Germline loops: CDR1 LGHDT, CDR2 YNNKEL (reference sequence). The CDR3 covers 16 residues. V lost 2 bases and J lost 0; bases outside the gene matches: 5. The CDR3 loop is CASSQYERESTDTQYF. CDR3 coding DNA: TGTGCCAGCAGCCAATATGAGCGGGAAAGCACAGATACGCAGTATTTT.

This clonotype was counted ten times or more. The chain uses TRBV10-3 and TRBJ2-5; 7 positions match TRBD1. The J segment lost 3 bases and the V segment lost 3 bases, leaving 10 bases of the junction unmatched. The CDR3 sequence is 16 residues long. Germline V CDR1 and CDR2: ENHRY, SYGVKD. CDR3 in DNA: TGTGCCATCAGTGACCGGGACAGAAACTTTGAAGAGACCCAGTACTTC. This sequence encodes CAISDRDRNFEETQYF.

This clonotype was counted at least ten times. The rearrangement links TRBV12-3 or TRBV12-4 to TRBJ1-1; D is undetermined. The CDR3 loop spans 15 amino acids. V was shortened by 5 bases and J by 1 base, with 14 bases between the two germline ends. CDR3 nucleotides: TGTGCCAGCAGTCCCCCGGCCCTGAAGAACACTGAAGCTTTCTTT. Protein product: CASSPPALKNTEAFF.

This clonotype was seen repeatedly, ten times or more. The V and J genes are TRBV6-1 and TRBJ1-5; D gene uncertain. V lost 7 bases, J lost 3 bases, and 13 bases lay in between. CDR1 and CDR2 (germline): MNHNS, SASEGT. The CDR3 is 14 residues long. The CDR3: CASTAPGSNQPQHF. CDR3 nucleotides: TGTGCCAGCACAGCTCCGGGGTCCAATCAGCCCCAGCATTTT.

A few counts support this clonotype. The chain uses TRBV29-1 and TRBJ2-7; 8 nucleotides line up with TRBD1. Losses at the gene ends were 3 bases for V and 4 bases for J; bases not matched to a gene: 5. The CDR3 spans 13 residues. The germline CDR1 and CDR2 sequences are SQVTM and ANQGSEA. The CDR3 bases are TGCAGCGTTGAGGGGACAGGAAGGTACGAGCAGTACTTC. Encoded protein: CSVEGTGRYEQYF.

There are many counts of this clonotype. V is TRBV5-1 and J is TRBJ2-7; 11 bases are a match to TRBD2. The V gene's germline CDR1 is SGHRS and CDR2 YFSETQ. V gave up 5 bases and J gave up 3 bases; unmatched junction bases: 7. The CDR3 is 15 residues long. This CDR3 is CASRSGLAALYEQYF. The CDR3 DNA is TGCGCCAGCAGGTCGGGACTAGCGGCCCTCTACGAGCAGTACTTC. Full variable domain (remainder filled in from reference TRBV5-1 and TRBJ2-7): KAGVTQTPRYLIKTRGQQVTLSCSPISGHRSVSWYQQTPGQGLQFLFEYFSETQRNKGNFPGRFSGRQFSNSRSEMNVSTLELGDSALYLCASRSGLAALYEQYFGPGTRLTVT.

In this sample, this clonotype turned up a few times. The V call is TRBV7-8, the J call TRBJ1-6; D remains unclear. The CDR3 is 13 amino acids. V was pared by 1 base and J by 7 bases, with 5 bases between. The germline gives CDR1 SGHVS, CDR2 FQNEAQ. CDR3 bases: TGTGCCAGCAGCTTAGTCAGGAATTCACCCCTCCACTTT. Translated: CASSLVRNSPLHF.

This clonotype was observed a handful of times. The chain combines TRBV4-1 with TRBJ2-7; D is undetermined. The V and J ends lost 2 bases and 5 bases respectively, with 16 bases between them. Germline assignment: CDR1 MGHRA and CDR2 YSYEKL. The CDR3 loop spans 15 amino acids. CDR3 loop: CASSQKLALSNEQYF. In DNA form, the CDR3 reads TGCGCCAGCAGCCAAAAACTCGCCCTCTCTAACGAGCAGTACTTC.

This clonotype was observed many times. The V and J genes are TRBV12-3 or TRBV12-4 and TRBJ2-7; 9 bases line up with TRBD2. J gave up 2 bases and V 2 bases, and 19 bases lay outside the gene matches. This CDR3 comprises 20 residues. Here the CDR3 DNA reads TGTGCCAGCAGTTTAAACCCTCTAGCGGGGACGACCAAAGGTGCCTACGAGCAGTACTTC. This translates into CASSLNPLAGTTKGAYEQYF.

This clonotype was observed many times. The chain combines TRBV6-5 with TRBJ2-3; 8 bases agree with TRBD1. This CDR3 has 12 residues. The germline V gene encodes CDR1 MNHEY and CDR2 SVGAGI. The V segment lost 4 bases and the J segment 9 bases; nucleotides outside the gene matches: 3. CDR3 sequence (DNA): TGTGCCAGCAGTTCCTACAGGGGGACGCAGTATTTT. This codes for CASSSYRGTQYF.